These T cell receptor beta chains were read from a single sample in a study of shared clonotypes between healthy human individuals. Sequencing used immunoSEQ multiplex PCR; TCRdb keeps in-frame clones, though not all of them. The profile shows some 2,500,000 clones, about nine tenths of them singletons. Sample: naive CD4+ T cells from PBMCs. These receptor sequences come from a man aged 18-30 years in good health. Some clones in this sample may be carry-over from other donors' samples. The CDR3 runs from the conserved cysteine through the conserved F or W. Fields, in order: clone size, D gene, J gene, V gene, CDR3 DNA, CDR3 protein. A D gene is named only where the DNA matches it firmly. Part of the rows lack a size; the others show once, few, many or a class for expanded clones.

- | TRBD2 | TRBJ2-5 | TRBV2 | TGTGCCATCCCAGCGGGAGGGCCGGTAGAGACCCAGTACTTC | CAIPAGGPVETQYF
- | TRBD2 | TRBJ2-1 | TRBV28 | TGTGCCAGCACTACTAGCGGCTCCTACAATGAGCAGTTCTTC | CASTTSGSYNEQFF
- | TRBD1 | TRBJ1-1 | TRBV18 | TGTGCCAGCTCATCCCGGACAGGGTCGGACACTGAAGCTTTCTTT | CASSSRTGSDTEAFF
- | - | TRBJ2-3 | TRBV9 | TGTGCCAGCAGCGTAGGAGTATCCAGGGCAAGCACAGATACGCAGTATTTT | CASSVGVSRASTDTQYF
- | - | TRBJ1-3 | TRBV29-1 | TGCAGCGTTGAGTTGGCCGGCAGGGCGGCAAACACCATATATTTT | CSVELAGRAANTIYF
- | - | TRBJ2-7 | TRBV5-1 | TGCGCCAGCAGCTCTGGGGGGACAGCCTCCTACGAGCAGTACTTC | CASSSGGTASYEQYF
- | TRBD1 | TRBJ1-2 | TRBV7-8 | TGTGCCAGCAGGCGACTCGGGACAGGGGATGGCTACACCTTC | CASRRLGTGDGYTF
- | - | TRBJ2-7 | TRBV6-5 | TGTGCCAGCAGTTACTGGAAAGGTTCGGGGCAGTACTTC | CASSYWKGSGQYF
- | TRBD1 | TRBJ1-2 | TRBV7-9 | TGTGCCAGCAGCTTAGATTACGGACAGGGCTTGAATGGCTACACCTTC | CASSLDYGQGLNGYTF
- | - | TRBJ2-3 | TRBV30 | TGTGCCTGGAGTATTCCGGCAGGGAGGACCTTGGATACGCAGTATTTT | CAWSIPAGRTLDTQYF
- | - | TRBJ2-3 | TRBV11-1 | TGTGCCAGCAGCCCTCGACGGCACGGGAGTACAGATACGCAGTATTTT | CASSPRRHGSTDTQYF
- | - | TRBJ2-7 | TRBV7-9 | TGTGCCAGCAGCCCGCGGAATGACGGGAGATTGTCCGAGCAGTACTTC | CASSPRNDGRLSEQYF
- | - | TRBJ2-7 | TRBV6-5 | TGTGCCAGCAGTTACTCCAGCAGGACCTACGAGCAGTACTTC | CASSYSSRTYEQYF
- | TRBD1 | TRBJ2-3 | TRBV19 | TGTGCCAGTAAGGACAGGGGGATCTCTAGCACAGATACGCAGTATTTT | CASKDRGISSTDTQYF
- | - | TRBJ2-5 | TRBV6-6 | TGTGCCAGCAGTTCCCTTGGGGGGTTGGGAGAGACCCAGTACTTC | CASSSLGGLGETQYF
- | - | TRBJ2-3 | TRBV5-8 | TGTGCCAGCAGCTTTCCCCCTAGCCTACTCACAGATACGCAGTATTTT | CASSFPPSLLTDTQYF
- | TRBD2 | TRBJ2-5 | TRBV2 | TGTGCCAGCAGTGTCCTAGCGGGAGGGTCAGAGACCCAGTACTTC | CASSVLAGGSETQYF
few | - | TRBJ1-2 | TRBV30 | TGTGCCTGGAGTGGGACTGGAGGCTACACCTTC | CAWSGTGGYTF
- | - | TRBJ2-5 | TRBV30 | TGTGCCTGGAGTGGGGGGCTTAAGGTAGAGACCCAGTACTTC | CAWSGGLKVETQYF
- | - | TRBJ2-5 | TRBV28 | TGTGCCAGCGGACACAGGGACGGGTGGTACTTC | CASGHRDGWYF
- | TRBD1 | TRBJ2-1 | TRBV5-1 | TGCGCCAGCAGCTCAAAGGGGACAGGGGGCTACAATGAGCAGTTCTTC | CASSSKGTGGYNEQFF
- | TRBD1 | TRBJ1-3 | TRBV9 | TGTGCCAGCAGCATCCGGCCCCCGGGACAGGGTTTCTCTGGAAACACCATATATTTT | CASSIRPPGQGFSGNTIYF
- | TRBD2 | TRBJ2-7 | TRBV2 | TGTGCCAGCAGGCGGACTAGCGGGAACTACGAGCAGTACTTC | CASRRTSGNYEQYF
- | - | TRBJ2-5 | TRBV5-1 | TGCGCCAGCACCTCCTCCTCTGCGGGACCCAAAGAGACCCAGTACTTC | CASTSSSAGPKETQYF
- | - | TRBJ1-1 | TRBV7-8 | TGTGCCAGCAGCTTAGCCCAGGGGCGGGGGAACACTGAAGCTTTCTTT | CASSLAQGRGNTEAFF
- | TRBD2 | TRBJ2-7 | TRBV5-5 | TGTGCCAGCAGCTTAGGGTCTAGCGGGAGCTACGAGCAGTACTTC | CASSLGSSGSYEQYF
- | TRBD2 | TRBJ2-7 | TRBV6-6 | TGTGCCAGCAGTACACGACTAGCGGCAAGCTCCTACGAGCAGTACTTC | CASSTRLAASSYEQYF
- | - | TRBJ2-1 | TRBV2 | TGTGCCAGCACCCCCTACCGCGTTAACAATGAGCAGTTCTTC | CASTPYRVNNEQFF
- | - | TRBJ2-3 | TRBV6-5 | TGTGCCAGCAGTAAAACGGGACTGTCCATAGATACGCAGTATTTT | CASSKTGLSIDTQYF
- | TRBD1 | TRBJ1-2 | TRBV19 | TGTGCCAGTAGCGGATACAGGGGCGACTATGGCTACACCTTC | CASSGYRGDYGYTF
- | - | TRBJ2-5 | TRBV19 | TGTGCCAGTAGTCCGCGGGGCCGACGAGAGACCCAGTACTTC | CASSPRGRRETQYF
- | TRBD1 | TRBJ1-1 | TRBV29-1 | TGCAGCGTCGGCGGAGGACAGGCGCAAAGGGGCACTGAAGCTTTCTTT | CSVGGGQAQRGTEAFF
- | TRBD2 | TRBJ2-5 | TRBV7-6 | TGTGCCAGCAGCTTAGTCCCCGGACTAGCGGGAGGGGGAGAGACCCAGTACTTC | CASSLVPGLAGGGETQYF
- | TRBD2 | TRBJ2-1 | TRBV2 | TGTGCCAGCGTGCGGGAGGGCCTGGGGAATGAGCAGTTCTTC | CASVREGLGNEQFF
- | TRBD2 | TRBJ2-5 | TRBV4-2 | TGTGCCAGCAGCCAATCCGGGACTAGCGGGACCGAGACCCAGTACTTC | CASSQSGTSGTETQYF
- | - | TRBJ1-4 | TRBV9 | TGTGCCAGCAGCGTAGGGCGCTGGGGTGAAAAACTGTTTTTT | CASSVGRWGEKLFF
- | TRBD2 | TRBJ2-2 | TRBV7-9 | TGTGCCAGCAGTCATACCGGGACTAGCGGTGCGCGGGAGCTGTTTTTT | CASSHTGTSGARELFF
- | - | TRBJ1-2 | TRBV14 | TGTGCCAGCAGCCGCTCATCCGGGACGGTGTATGGCTACACCTTC | CASSRSSGTVYGYTF
- | TRBD2 | TRBJ2-2 | TRBV2 | TGTGCCAGCAGTGAAGGTTCGGGAGGGTCCGGGGAGCTGTTTTTT | CASSEGSGGSGELFF
- | TRBD1 | TRBJ2-3 | TRBV5-4 | TGTGCCAGCACCTTGGACAGGTTCACAGATACGCAGTATTTT | CASTLDRFTDTQYF
- | - | TRBJ2-1 | TRBV20-1 | TGCAGTGCTAGAGACCGATACGGGCAGTTCTTC | CSARDRYGQFF
once | - | TRBJ2-3 | TRBV5-1 | TGCGCCAGCAGCTCGACTAACCCGTACTTCGATACGCAGTATTTT | CASSSTNPYFDTQYF
- | TRBD1 | TRBJ2-1 | TRBV29-1 | TGCAGCGTACTGACAGGGCCCTCCTACAATGAGCAGTTCTTC | CSVLTGPSYNEQFF
- | - | TRBJ2-5 | TRBV15 | TGTGCCACCAGCAGGAGGGGGATCCTACAAGAGACCCAGTACTTC | CATSRRGILQETQYF
- | TRBD2 | TRBJ2-2 | TRBV6-5 | TGTGCCAGCAGTCGACTAGCGGGAGCGGCCGGGGAGCTGTTTTTT | CASSRLAGAAGELFF
- | - | TRBJ2-3 | TRBV19 | TGTGCCAGTAGTAGATTCGCTTCTGGAGGGGAAGATACGCAGTATTTT | CASSRFASGGEDTQYF
- | TRBD1 | TRBJ2-7 | TRBV9 | TGTGCCAGCAGCTTAAGACAGGGGACGTCCTACGAGCAGTACTTC | CASSLRQGTSYEQYF
- | - | TRBJ1-2 | TRBV10-2 | TGCGCCAGCAGTGAGTGGGCTTTAGCAGGGAGGGGAAATTTCTACACCTTC | CASSEWALAGRGNFYTF
- | TRBD2 | TRBJ2-3 | TRBV5-6 | TGTGCCAGCAGCAAAGGACTAGCGGGGACAGATACGCAGTATTTT | CASSKGLAGTDTQYF
- | - | TRBJ2-7 | TRBV5-1 | TGCGCCAGCAGCTTAGACGGTCGTTTAGTCCACGAGCAGTACTTC | CASSLDGRLVHEQYF
- | - | TRBJ1-4 | TRBV28 | TGTGCCAGCAGTTTAGTACAGCTTAATGAAAAACTGTTTTTT | CASSLVQLNEKLFF
- | - | TRBJ2-5 | TRBV15 | TGTGCCACCAGCACCGGACGGGCTGGGGAGACCCAGTACTTC | CATSTGRAGETQYF
- | TRBD1 | TRBJ2-3 | TRBV29-1 | TGCAGCGTTGAAGCTCTCTTTCAACGACAGGGTAGGAGCACAGATACGCAGTATTTT | CSVEALFQRQGRSTDTQYF
- | - | TRBJ2-1 | TRBV19 | TGTGCCAGTAGTGGGGGGCGGCGAACCTACAATGAGCAGTTCTTC | CASSGGRRTYNEQFF